Presented here are 18 T cell receptor beta chains from one specimen sequenced in a study of blood T cell repertoires in COVID-19. Sequenced by immunoSEQ multiplex PCR; TCRdb stores in-frame clones only, minus some. The sample has tens of thousands of clones, around nine tenths seen once. The sequenced sample consisted of peripheral blood. The receptors were sampled from a man in his sixties or seventies with acute or convalescent COVID-19.

The chain couples TRBV5-1 to TRBJ2-5, with D perhaps TRBD2 (5 bases). Germline assignment: CDR1 SGHRS and CDR2 YFSETQ. Trimming removed 0 bases at V and 2 bases at J, with 14 bases between. This CDR3 is built from 16 residues. For the CDR3, the DNA is TGCGCCAGCAGCTTGGCTACTAGTCGGTTGCAAGAGACCCAGTACTTC. Residues: CASSLATSRLQETQYF.

The chain couples TRBV21-1 to TRBJ1-1. TRBV21-1 is a listed pseudogene. This CDR3 is 14 amino acids long. This CDR3 reads CASSKERGGTEAFF. In nucleotides, the CDR3 is TGTGCCAGCAGCAAAGAAAGGGGGGGCACTGAAGCTTTCTTT.

This clone has only one observation. The chain is built from TRBV28 and TRBJ2-1; D is perhaps TRBD2 (6 bases). The ends were cut back, 3 bases at V and 6 bases at J, with 12 bases in the middle. The CDR3 runs 14 residues. Germline V gene lookup returns CDR1 MDHEN and CDR2 SYDVKM. This chain's CDR3 is CASSLGGIVNEQFF. CDR3 nucleotide sequence: TGTGCCAGCAGTTTGGGAGGTATTGTCAATGAGCAGTTCTTC.

The chain is built from TRBV28 and TRBJ2-7; 14 positions agree with TRBD2. The length of the CDR3 is 17 residues. Germline V CDR1 and CDR2: MDHEN, SYDVKM. With V trimmed by 4 bases and J by 0 bases, 5 bases remained unmatched. The CDR3 loop is CASSSTSGRADSYEQYF. The DNA for the CDR3 is TGTGCCAGCAGTTCGACTAGCGGGAGGGCCGACTCCTACGAGCAGTACTTC.

The chain has TRBV5-6 and TRBJ2-3, with a weak D call TRBD2 (6 bases). V shed 4 bases and J shed 0 bases, with 18 bases lying between them. Germline V gene lookup returns CDR1 SGHDT and CDR2 YYEEEE. The CDR3 spans 17 residues. CDR3 loop: CASSAVLSGTSTDTQYF. Written as DNA, the CDR3 is TGTGCCAGCAGCGCAGTATTATCCGGGACTAGCACAGATACGCAGTATTTT.

The gene calls are TRBV5-4 and TRBJ2-2; possible D gene TRBD1, 6 bases. Trimming took off 3 bases at V and 0 bases at J, with 9 bases between the two ends. CDR1 is SGHNT, CDR2 YYREEE, per germline (reference sequence). This CDR3 is built from 15 residues. This CDR3 is CASSSGQTNTGELFF. CDR3 sequence (DNA): TGTGCCAGCAGCTCGGGACAAACGAACACCGGGGAGCTGTTTTTT.

This clone was recorded a few times. The chain has TRBV28 and TRBJ1-4; D may be TRBD1 (5 bases). Germline-derived CDR1 and CDR2 are MDHEN and SYDVKM. The CDR3 is 15 amino acids. V was shortened by 3 bases and J by 0 bases, with 8 bases between the two germline ends. The CDR3 spells CASSLGGTTNEKLFF. Written as DNA, the CDR3 is TGTGCCAGCAGTTTGGGGGGAACAACTAATGAAAAACTGTTTTTT.

The chain couples TRBV2 to TRBJ2-7; TRBD1 is a possible D gene (6 bases). CDR3 length: 14 residues. Germline-derived CDR1 and CDR2 are SNHLY and FYNNEI. Trimming cost V 5 bases and J 2 bases, with 13 bases left between them. The CDR3 region has the DNA TGTGCCAGCAGTTCTTTTGGACAGACCTACGAGCAGTACTTC. This sequence encodes CASSSFGQTYEQYF.

This chain uses TRBV24-1 with TRBJ2-2, with D tentatively TRBD1 (5 bases). Trimming took 4 bases from V and 9 from J, leaving 11 bases between them. The CDR3 is made up of 13 amino acids. CDR1 is KGHDR, CDR2 SFDVKD, per germline. The CDR3 DNA follows: TGTGCCACCAGTGACCCAGGGTCGAGGGAGCTGTTTTTT. It is translated as CATSDPGSRELFF.

The gene calls are TRBV7-3 and TRBJ2-3; possible D gene TRBD2, 6 bases. Trimming left V 1 base short and J 4 bases short, with 15 bases between. Germline loops: CDR1 SGHTA, CDR2 FQGTGA. CDR3 length equals 16 residues. The CDR3 coding sequence is TGTGCCAGCAGCTTAATGGCTAGCGTAAATGCAGATACGCAGTATTTT. Amino acids: CASSLMASVNADTQYF.

This chain connects TRBV10-3 to TRBJ2-3; D may be TRBD1 (6 bases). Per germline, CDR1 ENHRY and CDR2 SYGVKD. The CDR3 contains 15 residues. V was cut by 4 bases and J by 1 base, with 12 bases left in between. CDR3 loop: CAISGRGEGTDTQYF. CDR3 coding DNA: TGTGCCATCAGTGGCAGGGGAGAGGGCACAGATACGCAGTATTTT.

A single count supports this clone. The chain uses TRBV4-3 and TRBJ2-7; D possibly corresponds to TRBD2 (5 bases). The CDR3 covers 14 residues. V was clipped by 0 bases and J by 3 bases, with 9 bases between them. Per germline, CDR1 LGHNA and CDR2 YSLEER. The CDR3 loop is CASSQEDGGYEQYF. CDR3 DNA sequence: TGCGCCAGCAGCCAAGAAGACGGAGGCTACGAGCAGTACTTC.

V and J are TRBV6-6 and TRBJ1-5; no firm D call. This CDR3 region has 13 residues. The V end was cut by 8 bases, the J end by 3 bases, with 11 bases between. Germline V CDR1 and CDR2: MNHNY, SVGAGI (reference sequence). Here the CDR3 reads CASSQQDNQPQHF. The CDR3 nucleotides read TGTGCCAGCTCCCAGCAGGACAATCAGCCCCAGCATTTT.

The chain combines TRBV19 with TRBJ2-5; D may be TRBD2 (5 bases). V lost 5 bases, J lost 5 bases, and 12 bases lay in between. The CDR3 totals 13 residues. Germline V gene sequence: CDR1 LNHDA, CDR2 SQIVND (reference sequence). The CDR3 spells CASSWESGETQYF. The CDR3 nucleotides read TGTGCCAGTAGTTGGGAGTCCGGGGAGACCCAGTACTTC.

This sequence joins TRBV7-2 and TRBJ1-4; TRBD1 aligns across 7 bases. This CDR3 has 13 residues. Trimming removed 0 bases from V and 12 bases from J; junction bases left unmatched: 4. Germline CDR1 and CDR2: SGHTA and FQGNSA. This chain's CDR3 is CASSLAGTGELFF. CDR3 DNA: TGTGCCAGCAGCTTAGCGGGTACAGGGGAACTGTTTTTT.

Comment on this clone: This specimen includes other DNA sequences encoding the same CDR3. The rearrangement uses TRBV9 and TRBJ2-3; tentative D call: TRBD1 (5 bases). The ends were cut back, 0 bases at V and 3 bases at J, with 8 bases in the middle. The length of the CDR3 is 14 residues. Per the germline V gene, CDR1 is SGDLS and CDR2 is YYNGEE. The CDR3, as DNA: TGTGCCAGCAGCGTAGGTAGGGGAACAGATACGCAGTATTTT. Its translation: CASSVGRGTDTQYF.

The chain carries TRBV10-3 and TRBJ2-2; possibly TRBD1 for D (6 bases). Trimming removed 2 bases at V and 0 bases at J, with 10 bases between. The CDR3 extends over 16 amino acids. In germline, CDR1 is ENHRY, CDR2 SYGVKD. This chain's CDR3 is CAISETGSTNTGELFF. The CDR3 DNA follows: TGTGCCATCAGTGAGACAGGGTCTACGAACACCGGGGAGCTGTTTTTT.

The chain couples TRBV6-2 or TRBV6-3 to TRBJ2-7, with 12 bases lining up with TRBD2. V lost 6 bases and J lost 2; bases outside the gene matches: 5. This CDR3 is built from 15 residues. The germline gives CDR1 MNHEY, CDR2 SVGEGT. The CDR3 DNA reads as TGTGCCAGCAGCGTTCGACTAGCGGGAGCCTACGAGCAGTACTTC. The encoded protein is CASSVRLAGAYEQYF.